This T cell receptor (beta chain) was captured by sequencing in a study of early T cells in non-severe SARS-CoV-2 infection. Study details: The authors sequenced bulk RNA from unsorted whole blood, leaving chains unpaired.

TCRdb called the 5' RACE reads again in MiXCR, with one record for every CDR3 protein. The table has some 40,000 distinct CDR3 sequences, approximately 8% seen once. This clonotype turned up a few times. The TCR sequence derives from an adult who was a healthcare worker with PCR-confirmed SARS-CoV-2 infection or an uninfected control (not recorded which). The sample consisted of whole blood, taken at baseline.

The CDR3 sequence: CASSQERTGGDYGYTF. In DNA, the CDR3 is TGTGCCAGCAGCCAAGAAAGGACAGGGGGCGACTATGGCTACACCTTC. J is TRBJ1-2 and V is TRBV3-1; 11 nucleotides line up with TRBD1. Germline CDR1 reads LGHDT; CDR2 reads YNNKEL (reference sequence). The junction had 3 bases not matched to a gene; V was cut back by 0 bases and J by 3 bases. The CDR3 sequence is 16 residues long.